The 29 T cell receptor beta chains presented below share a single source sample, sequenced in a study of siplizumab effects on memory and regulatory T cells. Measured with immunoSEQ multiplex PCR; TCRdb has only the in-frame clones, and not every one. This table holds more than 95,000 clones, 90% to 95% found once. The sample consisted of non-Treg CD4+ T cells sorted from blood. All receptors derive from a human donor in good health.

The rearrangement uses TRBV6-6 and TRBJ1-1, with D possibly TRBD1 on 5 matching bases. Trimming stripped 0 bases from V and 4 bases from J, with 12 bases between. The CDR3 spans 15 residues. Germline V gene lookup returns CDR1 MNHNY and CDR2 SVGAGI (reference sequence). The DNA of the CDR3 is TGTGCCAGCAGTTACTCGGGGGATCTGGGCACTGAAGCTTTCTTT. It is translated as CASSYSGDLGTEAFF.

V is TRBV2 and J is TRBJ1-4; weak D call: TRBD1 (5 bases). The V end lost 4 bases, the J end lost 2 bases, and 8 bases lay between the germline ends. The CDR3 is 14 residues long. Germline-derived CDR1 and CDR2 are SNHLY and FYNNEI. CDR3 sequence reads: CASSVGDTNEKLFF. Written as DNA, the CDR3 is TGTGCCAGCAGTGTAGGGGATACTAATGAAAAACTGTTTTTT.

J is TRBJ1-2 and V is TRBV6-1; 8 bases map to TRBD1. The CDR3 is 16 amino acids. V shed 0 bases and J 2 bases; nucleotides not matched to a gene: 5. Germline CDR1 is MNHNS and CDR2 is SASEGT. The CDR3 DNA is TGTGCCAGCAGTGAAGCTCGGACAGGGACCAACTATGGCTACACCTTC. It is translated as CASSEARTGTNYGYTF.

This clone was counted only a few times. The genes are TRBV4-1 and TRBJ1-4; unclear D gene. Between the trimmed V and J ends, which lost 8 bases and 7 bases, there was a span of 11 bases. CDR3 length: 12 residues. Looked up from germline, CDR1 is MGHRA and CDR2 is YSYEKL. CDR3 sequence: CASRPRGEKLFF. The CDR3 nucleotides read TGCGCCAGCCGCCCGCGGGGTGAAAAACTGTTTTTT.

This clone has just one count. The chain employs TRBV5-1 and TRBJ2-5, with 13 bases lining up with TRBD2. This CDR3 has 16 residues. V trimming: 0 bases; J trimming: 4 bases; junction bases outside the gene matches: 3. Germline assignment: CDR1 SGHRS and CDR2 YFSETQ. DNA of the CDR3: TGCGCCAGCAGCTTGGGGACTAGCGGGGGCCGAGAGACCCAGTACTTC. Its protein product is CASSLGTSGGRETQYF.

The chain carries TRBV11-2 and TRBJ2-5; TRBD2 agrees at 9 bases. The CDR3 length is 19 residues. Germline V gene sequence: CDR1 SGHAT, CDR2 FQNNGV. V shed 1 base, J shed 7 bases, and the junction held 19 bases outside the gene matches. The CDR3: CASSLVSVLAGMFSMTQYF. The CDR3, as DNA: TGTGCCAGCAGCTTAGTTTCGGTTCTAGCGGGAATGTTTTCGATGACCCAGTACTTC.

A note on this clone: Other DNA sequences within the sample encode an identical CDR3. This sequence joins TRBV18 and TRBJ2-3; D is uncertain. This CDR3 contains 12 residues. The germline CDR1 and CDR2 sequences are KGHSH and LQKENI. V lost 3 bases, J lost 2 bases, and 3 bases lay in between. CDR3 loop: CASSPSTDTQYF. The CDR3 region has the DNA TGTGCCAGCTCACCGTCCACAGATACGCAGTATTTT. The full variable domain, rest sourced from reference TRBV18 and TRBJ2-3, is NAGVMQNPRHLVRRRGQEARLRCSPMKGHSHVYWYRQLPEEGLKFMVYLQKENIIDESGMPKERFSAEFPKEGPSILRIQQVVRGDSAAYFCASSPSTDTQYFGPGTRLTVL.

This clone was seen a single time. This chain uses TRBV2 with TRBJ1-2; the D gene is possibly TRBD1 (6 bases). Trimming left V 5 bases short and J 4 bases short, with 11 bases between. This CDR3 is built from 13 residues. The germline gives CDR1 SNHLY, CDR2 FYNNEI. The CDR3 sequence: CASSTGSTYGYTF. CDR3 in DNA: TGTGCCAGCAGTACAGGGAGTACCTATGGCTACACCTTC.

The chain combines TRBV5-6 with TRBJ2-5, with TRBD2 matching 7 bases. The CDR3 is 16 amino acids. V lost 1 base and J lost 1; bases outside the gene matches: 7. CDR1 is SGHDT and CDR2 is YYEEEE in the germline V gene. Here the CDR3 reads CASSLRGLAVQETQYF. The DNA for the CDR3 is TGTGCCAGCAGCTTGAGGGGCCTAGCGGTCCAAGAGACCCAGTACTTC.

The CDR3 loop reads CASSPRDVGYNEQFF. The CDR3 DNA reads TGTGCCAGTAGCCCAAGGGACGTCGGGTACAATGAGCAGTTCTTC. V and J are TRBV19 and TRBJ2-1; D tentatively fits TRBD1 or TRBD2 (5 bases each). The CDR3 is made up of 15 amino acids. With 6 bases removed from V and 4 bases from J, the gap between germline ends came to 16 bases. Per germline, CDR1 LNHDA and CDR2 SQIVND (reference sequence).

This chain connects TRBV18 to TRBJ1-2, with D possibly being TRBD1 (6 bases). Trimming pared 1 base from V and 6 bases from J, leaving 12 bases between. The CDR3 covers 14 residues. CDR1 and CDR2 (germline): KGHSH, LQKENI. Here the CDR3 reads CASSPQGGTHGYTF. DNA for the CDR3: TGTGCCAGCTCACCACAGGGGGGAACGCATGGCTACACCTTC.

The chain's CDR3 is CSYRSNYGYTF. Written as DNA, the CDR3 is TGCAGCTACAGGAGTAACTATGGCTACACCTTC. The rearrangement uses TRBV29-1 and TRBJ1-2, with TRBD1 as a possible D gene (5 bases). The CDR3 is 11 residues long. Germline loops: CDR1 SQVTM, CDR2 ANQGSEA. V was cut by 8 bases and J by 1 base, with 8 bases left in between.

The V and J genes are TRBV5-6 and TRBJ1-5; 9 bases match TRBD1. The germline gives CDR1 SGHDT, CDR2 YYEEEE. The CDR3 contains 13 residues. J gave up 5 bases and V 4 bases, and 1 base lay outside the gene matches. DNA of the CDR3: TGTGCCAGCAGCCGGGACAGGGATCAGCCCCAGCATTTT. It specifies CASSRDRDQPQHF. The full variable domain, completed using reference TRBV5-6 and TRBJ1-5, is DAGVTQSPTHLIKTRGQQVTLRCSPKSGHDTVSWYQQALGQGPQFIFQYYEEEERQRGNFPDRFSGHQFPNYSSELNVNALLLGDSALYLCASSRDRDQPQHFGDGTRLSIL.

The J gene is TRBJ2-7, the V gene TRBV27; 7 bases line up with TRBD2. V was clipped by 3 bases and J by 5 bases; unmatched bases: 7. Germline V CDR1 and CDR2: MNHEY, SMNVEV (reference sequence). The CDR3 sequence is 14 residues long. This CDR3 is CASSFGGRLHEQYF. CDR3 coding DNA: TGTGCCAGCAGTTTTGGCGGGAGACTACACGAGCAGTACTTC.

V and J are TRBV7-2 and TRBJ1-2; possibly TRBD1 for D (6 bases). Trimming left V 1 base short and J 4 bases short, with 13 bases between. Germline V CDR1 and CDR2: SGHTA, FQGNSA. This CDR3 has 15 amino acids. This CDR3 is CASSLVGGGGYGYTF. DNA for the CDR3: TGTGCCAGCAGCTTAGTGGGAGGGGGAGGCTATGGCTACACCTTC.

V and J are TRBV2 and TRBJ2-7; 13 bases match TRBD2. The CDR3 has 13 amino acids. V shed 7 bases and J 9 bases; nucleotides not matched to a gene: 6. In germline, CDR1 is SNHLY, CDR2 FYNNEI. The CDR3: CASNRLAGGRQYF. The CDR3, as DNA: TGTGCCAGCAACCGACTAGCGGGGGGACGGCAGTACTTC.

CDR3 in DNA: TGCGCCAGCAGCTTGGAGTTGAGCTCCTACAATGAGCAGTTCTTC. As protein: CASSLELSSYNEQFF. The chain is built from TRBV5-1 and TRBJ2-1, with D uncertain. Trimming stripped 0 bases from V and 0 bases from J, with 7 bases between. The CDR3 covers 15 residues. Per germline, CDR1 SGHRS and CDR2 YFSETQ.

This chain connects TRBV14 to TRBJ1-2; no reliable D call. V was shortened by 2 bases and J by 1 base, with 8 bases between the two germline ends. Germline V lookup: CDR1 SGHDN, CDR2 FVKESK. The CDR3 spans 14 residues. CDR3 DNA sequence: TGTGCCAGCAGCCAATTGACTCATAACTATGGCTACACCTTC. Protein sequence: CASSQLTHNYGYTF.

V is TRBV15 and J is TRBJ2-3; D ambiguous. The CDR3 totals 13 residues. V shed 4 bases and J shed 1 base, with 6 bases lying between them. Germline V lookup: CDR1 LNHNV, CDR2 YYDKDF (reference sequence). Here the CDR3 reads CATSIGGTDTQYF. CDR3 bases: TGTGCCACCAGCATTGGAGGCACAGATACGCAGTATTTT. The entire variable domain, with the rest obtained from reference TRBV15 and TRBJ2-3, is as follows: DAMVIQNPRYQVTQFGKPVTLSCSQTLNHNVMYWYQQKSSQAPKLLFHYYDKDFNNEADTPDNFQSRRPNTSFCFLDIRSPGLGDTAMYLCATSIGGTDTQYFGPGTRLTVL.

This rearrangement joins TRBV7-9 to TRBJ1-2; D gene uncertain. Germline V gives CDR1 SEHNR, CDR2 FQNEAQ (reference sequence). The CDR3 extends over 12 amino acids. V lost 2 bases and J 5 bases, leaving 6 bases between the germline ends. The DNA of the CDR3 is TGTGCCAGCAGCTTATTACAATATGGCTACACCTTC. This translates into CASSLLQYGYTF. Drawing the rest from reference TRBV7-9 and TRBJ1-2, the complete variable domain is DTGVSQNPRHKITKRGQNVTFRCDPISEHNRLYWYRQTLGQGPEFLTYFQNEAQLEKSRLLSDRFSAERPKGSFSTLEIQRTEQGDSAMYLCASSLLQYGYTFGSGTRLTVV.

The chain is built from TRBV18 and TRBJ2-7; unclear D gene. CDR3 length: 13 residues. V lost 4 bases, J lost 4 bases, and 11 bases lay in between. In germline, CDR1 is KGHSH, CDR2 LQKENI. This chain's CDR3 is CASSQGQNYEQYF. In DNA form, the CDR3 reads TGTGCCAGCTCACAAGGCCAAAATTACGAGCAGTACTTC.

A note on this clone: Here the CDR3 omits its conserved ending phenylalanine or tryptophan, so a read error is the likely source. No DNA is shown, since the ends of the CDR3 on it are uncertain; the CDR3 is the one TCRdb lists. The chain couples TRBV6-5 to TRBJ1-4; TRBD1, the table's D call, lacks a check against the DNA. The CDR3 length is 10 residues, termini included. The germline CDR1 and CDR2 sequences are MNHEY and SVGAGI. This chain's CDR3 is CASSYSRGVG.

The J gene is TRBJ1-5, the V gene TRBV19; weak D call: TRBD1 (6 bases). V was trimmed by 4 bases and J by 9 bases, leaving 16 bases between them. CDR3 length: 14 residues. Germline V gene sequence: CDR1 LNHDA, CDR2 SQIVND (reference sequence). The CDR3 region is CASSKPGHPSPQHF. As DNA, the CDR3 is TGTGCCAGTAGTAAACCGGGACACCCATCGCCCCAGCATTTT.

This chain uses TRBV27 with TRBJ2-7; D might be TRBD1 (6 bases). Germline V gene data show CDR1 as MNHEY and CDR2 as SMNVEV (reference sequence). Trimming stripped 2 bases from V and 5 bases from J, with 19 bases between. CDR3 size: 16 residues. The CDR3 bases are TGTGCCAGCAGTTTACGGTTACAGGGTAAGTACCACGAGCAGTACTTC. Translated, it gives CASSLRLQGKYHEQYF.

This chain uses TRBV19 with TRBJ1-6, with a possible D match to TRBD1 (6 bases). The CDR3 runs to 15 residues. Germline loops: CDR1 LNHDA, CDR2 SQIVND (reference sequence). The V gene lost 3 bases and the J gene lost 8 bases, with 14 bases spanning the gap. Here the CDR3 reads CASSIGGLVDSPLHF. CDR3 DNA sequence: TGTGCCAGTAGTATCGGGGGCCTAGTTGATTCACCCCTCCACTTT.

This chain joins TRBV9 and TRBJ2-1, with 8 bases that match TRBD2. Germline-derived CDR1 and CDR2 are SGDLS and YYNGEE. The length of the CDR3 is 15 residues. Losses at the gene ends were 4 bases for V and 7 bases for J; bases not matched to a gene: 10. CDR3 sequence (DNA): TGTGCCAGCAGCACACGGGGGGGCCGGGAGAATGAGCAGTTCTTC. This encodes CASSTRGGRENEQFF.

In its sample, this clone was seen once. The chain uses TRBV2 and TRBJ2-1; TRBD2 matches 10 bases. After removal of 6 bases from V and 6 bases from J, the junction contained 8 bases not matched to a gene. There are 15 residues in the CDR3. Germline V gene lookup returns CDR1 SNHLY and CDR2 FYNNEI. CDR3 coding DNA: TGTGCCAGCAGGGAGCGGGAGGGCCCTCGCAATGAGCAGTTCTTC. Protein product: CASREREGPRNEQFF.

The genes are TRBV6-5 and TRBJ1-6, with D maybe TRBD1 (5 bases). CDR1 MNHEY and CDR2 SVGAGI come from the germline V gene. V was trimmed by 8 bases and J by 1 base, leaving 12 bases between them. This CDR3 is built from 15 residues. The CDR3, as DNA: TGTGCCAGCCCGAAAGGGGTATCCTATAATTCACCCCTCCACTTT. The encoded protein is CASPKGVSYNSPLHF.

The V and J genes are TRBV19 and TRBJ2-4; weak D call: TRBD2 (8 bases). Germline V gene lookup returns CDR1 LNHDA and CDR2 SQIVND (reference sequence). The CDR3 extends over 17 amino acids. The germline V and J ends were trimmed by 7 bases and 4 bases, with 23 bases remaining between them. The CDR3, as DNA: TGTGCCAGTACCCCGGGGGGGACAGCTTCAGGAAAAAACATTCAGTACTTC. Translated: CASTPGGTASGKNIQYF.